The 10 T cell receptor beta chains listed next were all sequenced from one sample in a study of shared clonotypes between healthy human individuals. Clones were sequenced by immunoSEQ multiplex PCR, and TCRdb holds only the in-frame ones, with some missing. The table has about 640,000 clones, 72% seen once. Sequenced material: memory CD4+ T cells sorted from blood. Stated subset: CD45RA-negative fraction. These receptors originate from a woman under 40 in good health.

This clone turned up a few times. The chain links TRBV9 to TRBJ1-2; D gene uncertain. This CDR3 has 15 amino acids. Germline assignment: CDR1 SGDLS and CDR2 YYNGEE. Trimming stripped 3 bases from V and 0 bases from J, with 12 bases between. DNA of the CDR3: TGTGCCAGCAGCGAAAGCCCGGCAGCTAACTATGGCTACACCTTC. This codes for CASSESPAANYGYTF.

Comments on this clone: Other nucleotide sequences from this sample produce the same CDR3. The V call is TRBV18, the J call TRBJ1-1, with no clear D. Germline values: CDR1 KGHSH, CDR2 LQKENI. The V end lost 0 bases, the J end lost 1 base, and 6 bases lay between the germline ends. The CDR3 is 14 amino acids. The CDR3 loop reads CASSPPSANTEAFF. Here the CDR3 DNA reads TGTGCCAGCTCACCACCGTCTGCGAACACTGAAGCTTTCTTT.

The rearrangement links TRBV7-3 to TRBJ2-7; 8 nucleotides agree with TRBD2. Germline CDR1 reads SGHTA; CDR2 reads FQGTGA. The V segment lost 5 bases and the J segment 6 bases; nucleotides outside the gene matches: 9. The CDR3 consists of 14 residues. The CDR3 protein is CASSISGRAGEQYF. For the CDR3, the DNA is TGTGCCAGCAGCATCAGCGGGAGAGCGGGCGAGCAGTACTTC. The entire variable domain, with the rest obtained from reference TRBV7-3 and TRBJ2-7, is as follows: GAGVSQTPSNKVTEKGKYVELRCDPISGHTALYWYRQSLGQGPEFLIYFQGTGAADDSGLPNDRFFAVRPEGSVSTLKIQRTERGDSAVYLCASSISGRAGEQYFGPGTRLTVT.

The CDR3 protein is CASSEPGLVANNEQFF. The CDR3 coding sequence is TGTGCCAGCAGTGAACCGGGACTAGTGGCGAACAATGAGCAGTTCTTC. The chain couples TRBV27 to TRBJ2-1; 8 bases match TRBD2. The trim removed 5 bases at V and 5 bases at J, leaving 11 bases unmatched. The CDR3 is 16 residues long. Germline V gene sequence: CDR1 MNHEY, CDR2 SMNVEV (reference sequence).

This clone was detected only once. The chain joins TRBV5-6 to TRBJ1-3, with D possibly TRBD1 on 5 matching bases. Germline CDR1 is SGHDT and CDR2 is YYEEEE. This CDR3 region has 15 residues. V was cut by 3 bases and J by 0 bases, with 10 bases left in between. CDR3 sequence: CASSWGDPSGNTIYF. In nucleotides, the CDR3 is TGTGCCAGCAGCTGGGGGGACCCCTCTGGAAACACCATATATTTT.

The genes are TRBV6-1 and TRBJ2-7; 7 positions match TRBD1. Germline V CDR1 and CDR2: MNHNS, SASEGT. V shed 4 bases, J shed 3 bases, and the junction held 6 bases outside the gene matches. This CDR3 has 14 residues. The CDR3 DNA reads TGTGCCAGCAGTGCAAAACGGGACAGCTACGAGCAGTACTTC. Translating gives CASSAKRDSYEQYF.

Comments on this clone: Germline and junction disagree at one end, which may indicate a read error. The V call is TRBV29-1, the J call TRBJ2-6; D might be TRBD1 (6 bases). From germline, CDR1 is SQVTM and CDR2 ANQGSEA. The CDR3 spans 13 residues. CDR3 region: CSVEGAGDNVLTF. Here the CDR3 DNA reads TGCAGCGTTGAGGGGGCAGGGGACAACGTCCTGACTTTC.

This clone was picked up a small number of times. This chain links TRBV29-1 with TRBJ2-7; 7 bases are shared with TRBD1. CDR1 and CDR2 from the germline V gene are SQVTM and ANQGSEA. The J segment lost 3 bases and the V segment lost 6 bases, leaving 5 bases of the junction unmatched. This CDR3 is 12 amino acids long. The CDR3 DNA reads as TGCAGCGTAGGGGACAGACGCTACGAGCAGTACTTC. Translation: CSVGDRRYEQYF.

This chain joins TRBV27 and TRBJ2-2; 8 nucleotides line up with TRBD1. This CDR3 spans 16 amino acids. Per the germline V gene, CDR1 is MNHEY and CDR2 is SMNVEV (reference sequence). V was clipped by 6 bases and J by 1 base; unmatched bases: 7. CDR3 protein: CASRLTGTGNTGELFF. CDR3 coding DNA: TGTGCCAGCAGACTTACCGGGACAGGGAACACCGGGGAGCTGTTTTTT.

The chain recombines TRBV13 with TRBJ2-1, with 8 nucleotides matching TRBD1. CDR3 length: 17 amino acids. V gave up 5 bases and J gave up 7 bases; unmatched junction bases: 16. Germline CDR1 PRHDT, CDR2 FYEKMQ (reference sequence). The CDR3 DNA reads TGTGCCAGCAGCATTTTTAAGGACAGGGTCATGGGGAATGAGCAGTTCTTC. It yields the protein CASSIFKDRVMGNEQFF.